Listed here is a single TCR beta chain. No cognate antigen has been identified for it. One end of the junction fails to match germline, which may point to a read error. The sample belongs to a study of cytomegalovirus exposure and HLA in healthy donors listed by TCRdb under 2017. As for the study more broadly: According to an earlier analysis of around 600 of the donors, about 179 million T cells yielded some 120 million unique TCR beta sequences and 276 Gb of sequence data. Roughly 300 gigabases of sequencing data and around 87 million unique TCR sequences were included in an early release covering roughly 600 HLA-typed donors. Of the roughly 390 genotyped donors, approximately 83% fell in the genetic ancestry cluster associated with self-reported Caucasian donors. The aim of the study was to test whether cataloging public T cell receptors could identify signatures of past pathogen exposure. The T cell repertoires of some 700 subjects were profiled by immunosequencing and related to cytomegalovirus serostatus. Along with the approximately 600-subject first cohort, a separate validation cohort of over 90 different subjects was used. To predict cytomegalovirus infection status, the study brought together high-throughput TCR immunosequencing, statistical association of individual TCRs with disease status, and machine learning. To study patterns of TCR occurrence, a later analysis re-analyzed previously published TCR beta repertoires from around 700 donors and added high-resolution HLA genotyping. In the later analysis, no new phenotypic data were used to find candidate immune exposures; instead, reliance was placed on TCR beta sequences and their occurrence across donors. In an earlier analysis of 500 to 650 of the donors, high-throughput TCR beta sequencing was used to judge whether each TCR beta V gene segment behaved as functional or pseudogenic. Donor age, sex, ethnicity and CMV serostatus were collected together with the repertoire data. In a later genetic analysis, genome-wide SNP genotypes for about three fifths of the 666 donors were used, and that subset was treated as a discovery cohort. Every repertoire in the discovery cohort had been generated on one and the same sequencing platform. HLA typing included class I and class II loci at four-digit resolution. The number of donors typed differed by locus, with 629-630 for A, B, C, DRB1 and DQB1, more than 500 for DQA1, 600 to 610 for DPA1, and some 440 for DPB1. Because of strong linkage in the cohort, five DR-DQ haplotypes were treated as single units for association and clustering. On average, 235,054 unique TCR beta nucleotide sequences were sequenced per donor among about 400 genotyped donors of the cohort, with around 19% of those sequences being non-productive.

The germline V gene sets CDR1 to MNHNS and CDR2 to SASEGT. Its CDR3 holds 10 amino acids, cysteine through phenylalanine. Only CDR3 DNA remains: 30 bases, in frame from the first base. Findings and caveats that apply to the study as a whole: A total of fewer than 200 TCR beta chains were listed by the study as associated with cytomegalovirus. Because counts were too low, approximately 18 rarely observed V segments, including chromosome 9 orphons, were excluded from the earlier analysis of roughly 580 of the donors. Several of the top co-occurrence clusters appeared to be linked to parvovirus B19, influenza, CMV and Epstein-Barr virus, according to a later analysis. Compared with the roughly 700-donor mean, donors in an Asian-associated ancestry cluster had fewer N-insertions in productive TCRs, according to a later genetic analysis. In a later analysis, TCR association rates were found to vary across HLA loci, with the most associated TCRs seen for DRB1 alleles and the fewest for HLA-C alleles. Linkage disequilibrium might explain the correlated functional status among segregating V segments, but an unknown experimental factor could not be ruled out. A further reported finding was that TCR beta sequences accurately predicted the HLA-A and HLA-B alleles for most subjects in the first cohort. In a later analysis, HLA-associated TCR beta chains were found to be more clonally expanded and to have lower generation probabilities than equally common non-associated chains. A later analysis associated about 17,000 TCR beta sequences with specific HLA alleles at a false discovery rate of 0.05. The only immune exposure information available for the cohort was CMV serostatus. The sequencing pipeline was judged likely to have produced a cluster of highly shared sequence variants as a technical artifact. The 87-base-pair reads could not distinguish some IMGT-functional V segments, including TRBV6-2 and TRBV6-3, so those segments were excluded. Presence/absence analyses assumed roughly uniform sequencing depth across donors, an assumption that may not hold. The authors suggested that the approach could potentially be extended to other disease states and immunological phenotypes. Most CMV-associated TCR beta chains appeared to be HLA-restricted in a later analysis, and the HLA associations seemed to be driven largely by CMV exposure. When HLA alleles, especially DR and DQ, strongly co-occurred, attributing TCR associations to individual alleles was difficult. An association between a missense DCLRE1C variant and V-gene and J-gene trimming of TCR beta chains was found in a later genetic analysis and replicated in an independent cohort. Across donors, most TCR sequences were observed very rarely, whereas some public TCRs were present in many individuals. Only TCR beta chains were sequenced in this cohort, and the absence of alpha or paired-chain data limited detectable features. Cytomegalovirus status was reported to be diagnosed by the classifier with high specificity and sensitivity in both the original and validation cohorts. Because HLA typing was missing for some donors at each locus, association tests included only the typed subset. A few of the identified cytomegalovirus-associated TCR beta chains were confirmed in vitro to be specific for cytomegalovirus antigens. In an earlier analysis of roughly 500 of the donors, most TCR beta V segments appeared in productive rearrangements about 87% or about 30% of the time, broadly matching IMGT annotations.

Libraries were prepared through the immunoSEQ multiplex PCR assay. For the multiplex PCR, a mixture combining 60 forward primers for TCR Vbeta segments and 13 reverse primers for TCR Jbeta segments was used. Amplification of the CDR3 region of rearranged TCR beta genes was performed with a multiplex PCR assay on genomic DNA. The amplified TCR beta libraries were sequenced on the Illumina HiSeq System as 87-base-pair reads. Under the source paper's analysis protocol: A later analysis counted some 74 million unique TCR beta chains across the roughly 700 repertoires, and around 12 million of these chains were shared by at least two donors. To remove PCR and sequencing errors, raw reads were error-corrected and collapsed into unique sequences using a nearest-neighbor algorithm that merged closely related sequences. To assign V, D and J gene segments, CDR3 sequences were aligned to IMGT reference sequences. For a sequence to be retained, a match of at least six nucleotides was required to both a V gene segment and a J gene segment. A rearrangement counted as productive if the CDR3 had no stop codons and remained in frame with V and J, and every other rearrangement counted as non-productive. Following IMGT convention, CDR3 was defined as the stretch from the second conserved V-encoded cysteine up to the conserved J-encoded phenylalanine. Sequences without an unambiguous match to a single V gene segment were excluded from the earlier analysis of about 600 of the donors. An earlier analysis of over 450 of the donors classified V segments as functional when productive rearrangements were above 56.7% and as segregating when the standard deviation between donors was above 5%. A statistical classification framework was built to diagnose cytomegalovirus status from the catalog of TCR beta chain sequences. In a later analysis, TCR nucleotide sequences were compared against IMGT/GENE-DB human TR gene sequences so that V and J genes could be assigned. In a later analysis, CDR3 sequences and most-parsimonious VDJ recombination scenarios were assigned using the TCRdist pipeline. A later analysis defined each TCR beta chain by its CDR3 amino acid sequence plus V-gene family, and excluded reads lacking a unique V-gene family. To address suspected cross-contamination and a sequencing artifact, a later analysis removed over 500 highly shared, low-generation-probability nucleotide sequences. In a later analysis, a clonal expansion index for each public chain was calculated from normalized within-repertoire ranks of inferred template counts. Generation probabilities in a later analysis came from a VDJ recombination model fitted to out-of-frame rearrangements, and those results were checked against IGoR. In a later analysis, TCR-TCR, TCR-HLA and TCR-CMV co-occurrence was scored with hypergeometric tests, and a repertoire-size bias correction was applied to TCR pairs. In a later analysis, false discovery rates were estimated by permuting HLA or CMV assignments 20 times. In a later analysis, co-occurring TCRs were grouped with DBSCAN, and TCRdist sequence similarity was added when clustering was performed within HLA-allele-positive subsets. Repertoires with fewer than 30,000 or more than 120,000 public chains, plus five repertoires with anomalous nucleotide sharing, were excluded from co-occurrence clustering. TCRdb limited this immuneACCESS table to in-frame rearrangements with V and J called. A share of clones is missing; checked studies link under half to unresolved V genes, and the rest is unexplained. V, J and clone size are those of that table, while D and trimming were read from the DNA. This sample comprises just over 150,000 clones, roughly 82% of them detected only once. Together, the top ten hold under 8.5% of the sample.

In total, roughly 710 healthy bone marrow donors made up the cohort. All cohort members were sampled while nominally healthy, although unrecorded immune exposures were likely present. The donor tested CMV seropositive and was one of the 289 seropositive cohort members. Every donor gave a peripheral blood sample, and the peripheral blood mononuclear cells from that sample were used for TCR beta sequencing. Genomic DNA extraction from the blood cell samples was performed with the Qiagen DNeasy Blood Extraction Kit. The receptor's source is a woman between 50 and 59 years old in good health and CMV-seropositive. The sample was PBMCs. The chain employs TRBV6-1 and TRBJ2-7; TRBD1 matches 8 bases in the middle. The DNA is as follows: TGTGCCAGCAGTACGGACAGGGCCCACTTC. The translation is CASSTDRAHF.